This is a list of T cell receptor beta chains from one sample in a study of graft-versus-host responses after intestinal transplantation. Using immunoSEQ multiplex PCR, the repertoire was profiled, and TCRdb retains in-frame clones only, with some absent. Among over 70,000 clones listed, nearly 90% were seen once. No antigens are known for them. Source: unstimulated CD8+ T cells sorted from spleen or lymph node cells, taken before transplant. All receptors come from a human donor who was the organ donor for an intestinal transplant. Each CDR3 is given with its conserved first and last residue. The D gene is left open where the match is weak. Only part of the rows carry a size: once, few, many, or a class if the clone is expanded.

>TRBJ2-1|TRBV5-8|once|TRBD1
TGTGCCAGCAACACATGGGGACAGGGTAATGAGCAGTTCTTC
CASNTWGQGNEQFF
>TRBJ2-1|TRBV27|NA|TRBD2
TGTGCCAGCACTCCTAGCGGGGGGGCCGGGTTCAATGAGCAGTTCTTC
CASTPSGGAGFNEQFF
>TRBJ2-3|TRBV7-9|NA|NA
TGTGCCAGCAGCCCCAGTGTAGATACGCAGTATTTT
CASSPSVDTQYF
>TRBJ1-1|TRBV5-6|NA|NA
TGTGCCAGCAGCGTCCGGCGGGGGTTGCTGATGAACACTGAAGCTTTCTTT
CASSVRRGLLMNTEAFF
>TRBJ1-5|TRBV19|few|NA
TGTGCCAGTAGTATTTCTAGGACAGTGATCAATCAGCCCCAGCATTTT
CASSISRTVINQPQHF
>TRBJ1-2|TRBV29-1|NA|NA
TGCAGCGTTGTAGAGGACAATAAAAATGGCTACACCTTC
CSVVEDNKNGYTF
>TRBJ2-5|TRBV2|once|TRBD1
TGTGCCAGCAGAATTTTCCCACAGACAGGGCCTAAAGAGACCCAGTACTTC
CASRIFPQTGPKETQYF
>TRBJ2-3|TRBV5-1|NA|TRBD1
TGCGCCAGCAGCCGACTCATGACAGGGGGTGCAGATACGCAGTATTTT
CASSRLMTGGADTQYF
>TRBJ1-2|TRBV5-6|NA|NA
TGTGCCAGCAGTTACGGGGAGGACGGGGAGGGCTACACCTTC
CASSYGEDGEGYTF
>TRBJ2-2|TRBV6-5|NA|NA
TGTGCCAGCAGTCTCACTAGGGGGGAGCTGTTTTTT
CASSLTRGELFF
>TRBJ2-3|TRBV15|NA|TRBD2
TGTGCCACCAGCAGTCCGGGAGGGGGGGCCGAAGATACGCAGTATTTT
CATSSPGGGAEDTQYF
>TRBJ1-1|TRBV6-5|once|NA
TGTGCCAGCAGTTATTTTGGAGCTGAAGCTTTCTTT
CASSYFGAEAFF
>TRBJ1-2|TRBV14|once|NA
TGTGCCAGCAGCCAAGATTACCGACCCGTCCTGTCCCGGGGCTATGGCTACACCTTC
CASSQDYRPVLSRGYGYTF
>TRBJ2-6|TRBV28|few|NA
TGTGCCAGCAGCCCCACTTTTGATGCGGCCAACGTCCTGACTTTC
CASSPTFDAANVLTF
>TRBJ2-3|TRBV28|NA|TRBD2
TGTGCCAGCAGTCTAACTAGCGGCACAGATACGCAGTATTTT
CASSLTSGTDTQYF
>TRBJ1-5|TRBV9|NA|NA
TGTGCCAGCAGCGTAGCCGGGGATAGCAATCAGCCCCAGCATTTT
CASSVAGDSNQPQHF
>TRBJ1-1|TRBV5-8|once|NA
TGTGCCAACTCTTATTCCAAAGCCCGAGGGACTGAAGCTTTCTTT
CANSYSKARGTEAFF
>TRBJ2-1|TRBV5-1|NA|NA
TGCGCCAGCAGACCGGACAGCTACAATGAGCAGTTCTTC
CASRPDSYNEQFF
>TRBJ2-1|TRBV4-3|NA|TRBD2
TGCGCCAGCAGCCAAGATCCTAGCGGGGGCGAGAATGAGCAGTTCTTC
CASSQDPSGGENEQFF
>TRBJ1-1|TRBV15|NA|NA
TGTGCCACCAGCAGAGATACAGGGAACACTGAAGCTTTCTTT
CATSRDTGNTEAFF
>TRBJ2-1|TRBV5-1|NA|NA
TGCGCCAGCAGCTTGACACCGGAGTCCTACAATGAGCAGTTCTTC
CASSLTPESYNEQFF
>TRBJ1-1|TRBV6-5|NA|NA
TGTGCCAGCAGCAGCGGGGGAACTGAAGCTTTCTTT
CASSSGGTEAFF
>TRBJ2-3|TRBV27|NA|NA
TGTGCCAGCAGCCCGGGTGTAGATACGCAGTATTTT
CASSPGVDTQYF
>TRBJ1-6|TRBV13|NA|NA
TGTGCCAGCAGCTTATCACACCTCCTCGCGGGTAATTCACCCCTCCACTTT
CASSLSHLLAGNSPLHF
>TRBJ2-1|TRBV29-1|NA|NA
TGCAGCGTTGAGGGCCTAGCGTATAATGAGCAGTTCTTC
CSVEGLAYNEQFF
>TRBJ1-5|TRBV7-8|NA|TRBD1
TGTGCCAGCAGCTCCTCCACAGGGGTGAGCAATCAGCCCCAGCATTTT
CASSSSTGVSNQPQHF
>TRBJ2-1|TRBV29-1|NA|TRBD1
TGCAGCGTTGAAACAGGGGGCTACAATGAGCAGTTCTTC
CSVETGGYNEQFF
>TRBJ1-1|TRBV9|NA|NA
TGTGCCAGCAGCGCGCCAGAGGGAACTGAAGCTTTCTTT
CASSAPEGTEAFF